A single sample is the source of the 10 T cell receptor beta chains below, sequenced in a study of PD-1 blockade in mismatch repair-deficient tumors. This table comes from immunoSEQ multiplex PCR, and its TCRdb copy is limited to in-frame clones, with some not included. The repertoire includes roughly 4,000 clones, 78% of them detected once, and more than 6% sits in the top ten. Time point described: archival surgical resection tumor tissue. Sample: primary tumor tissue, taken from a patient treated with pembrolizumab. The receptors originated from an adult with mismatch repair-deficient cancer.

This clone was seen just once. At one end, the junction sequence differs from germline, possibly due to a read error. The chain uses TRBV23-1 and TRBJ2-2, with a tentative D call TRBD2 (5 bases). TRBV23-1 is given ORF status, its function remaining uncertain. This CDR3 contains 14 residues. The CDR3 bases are TGCGCCAGCAGTCTGAGATTAAGGCACCGGGGAGCTGTTTTT. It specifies CASSLRLRHRGAVF.

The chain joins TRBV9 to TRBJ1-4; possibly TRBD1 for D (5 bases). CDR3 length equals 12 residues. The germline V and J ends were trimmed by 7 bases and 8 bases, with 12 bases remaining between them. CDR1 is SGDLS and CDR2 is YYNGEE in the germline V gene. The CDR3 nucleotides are TGTGCCAGCGGGGGGTCAAACGAAAAACTGTTTTTT. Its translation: CASGGSNEKLFF.

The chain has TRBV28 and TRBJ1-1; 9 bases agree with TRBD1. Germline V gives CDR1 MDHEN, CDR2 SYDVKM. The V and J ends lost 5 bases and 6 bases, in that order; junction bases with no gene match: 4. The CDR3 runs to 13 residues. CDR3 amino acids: CASSRDRVAEAFF. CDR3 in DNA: TGTGCCAGCAGTCGGGACAGGGTAGCTGAAGCTTTCTTT.

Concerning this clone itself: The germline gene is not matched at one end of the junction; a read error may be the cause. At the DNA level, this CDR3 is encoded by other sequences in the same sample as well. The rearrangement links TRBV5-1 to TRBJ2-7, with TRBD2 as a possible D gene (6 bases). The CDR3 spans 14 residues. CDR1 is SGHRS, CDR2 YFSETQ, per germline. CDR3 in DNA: TGCGCCAGCAGCTTGGATGCGGGACCAGGTGAGCAATACTTC. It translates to CASSLDAGPGEQYF.

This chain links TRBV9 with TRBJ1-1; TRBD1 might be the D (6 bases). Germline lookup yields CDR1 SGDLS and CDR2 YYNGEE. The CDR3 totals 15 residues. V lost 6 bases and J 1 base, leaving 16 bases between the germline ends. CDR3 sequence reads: CASNPGAISNTEAFF. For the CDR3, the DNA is TGTGCCAGCAACCCAGGGGCCATATCGAACACTGAAGCTTTCTTT.

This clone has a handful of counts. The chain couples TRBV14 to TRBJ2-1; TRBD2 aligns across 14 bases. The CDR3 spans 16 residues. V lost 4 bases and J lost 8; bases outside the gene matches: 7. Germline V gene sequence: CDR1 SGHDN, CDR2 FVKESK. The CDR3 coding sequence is TGTGCCAGCAGCCTGGGACTAGCGGGAGAGGCGTATGAGCAGTTCTTC. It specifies CASSLGLAGEAYEQFF.

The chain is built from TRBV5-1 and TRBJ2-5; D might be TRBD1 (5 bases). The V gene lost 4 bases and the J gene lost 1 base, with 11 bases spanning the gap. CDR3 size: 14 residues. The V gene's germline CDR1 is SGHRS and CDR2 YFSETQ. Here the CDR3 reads CASSPIQGQETQYF. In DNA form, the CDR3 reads TGCGCCAGCAGCCCTATCCAGGGCCAAGAGACCCAGTACTTC.

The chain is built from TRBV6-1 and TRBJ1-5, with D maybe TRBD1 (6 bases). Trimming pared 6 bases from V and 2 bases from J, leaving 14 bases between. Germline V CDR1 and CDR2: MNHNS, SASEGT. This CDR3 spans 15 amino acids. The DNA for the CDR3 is TGTGCCAGCAGCTGGAGCGCAGGGGGCAATCAGCCCCAGCATTTT. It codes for CASSWSAGGNQPQHF.

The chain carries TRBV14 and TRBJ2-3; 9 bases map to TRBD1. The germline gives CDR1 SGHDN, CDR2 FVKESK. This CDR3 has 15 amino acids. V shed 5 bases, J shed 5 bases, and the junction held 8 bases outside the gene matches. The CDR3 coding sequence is TGTGCCAGCAGCGTAAACAGGGGGCAGAGAGATACGCAGTATTTT. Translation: CASSVNRGQRDTQYF.

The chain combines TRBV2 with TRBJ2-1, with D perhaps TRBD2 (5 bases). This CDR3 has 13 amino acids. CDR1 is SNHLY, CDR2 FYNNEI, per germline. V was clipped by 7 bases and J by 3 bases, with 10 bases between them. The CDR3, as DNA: TGTGCCAGCACTAGCCTCAACTACAATGAGCAGTTCTTC. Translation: CASTSLNYNEQFF. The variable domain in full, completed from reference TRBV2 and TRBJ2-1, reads EPEVTQTPSHQVTQMGQEVILRCVPISNHLYFYWYRQILGQKVEFLVSFYNNEISEKSEIFDDQFSVERPDGSNFTLKIRSTKLEDSAMYFCASTSLNYNEQFFGPGTRLTVL.